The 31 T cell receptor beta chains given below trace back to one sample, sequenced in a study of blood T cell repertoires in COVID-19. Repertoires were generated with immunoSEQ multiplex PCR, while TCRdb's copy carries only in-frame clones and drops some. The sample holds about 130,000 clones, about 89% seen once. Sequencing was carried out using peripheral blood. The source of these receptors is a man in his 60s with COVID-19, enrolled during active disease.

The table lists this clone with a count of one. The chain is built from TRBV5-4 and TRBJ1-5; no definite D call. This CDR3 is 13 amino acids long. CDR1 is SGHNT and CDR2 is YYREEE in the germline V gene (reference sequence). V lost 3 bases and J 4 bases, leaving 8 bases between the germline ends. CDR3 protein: CASSYNKNQPQHF. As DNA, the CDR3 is TGTGCCAGCAGCTATAACAAGAATCAGCCCCAGCATTTT.

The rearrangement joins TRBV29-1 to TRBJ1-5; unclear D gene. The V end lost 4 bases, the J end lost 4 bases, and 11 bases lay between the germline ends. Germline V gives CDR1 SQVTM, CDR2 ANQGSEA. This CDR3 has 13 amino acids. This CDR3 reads CSVADIQNQPQHF. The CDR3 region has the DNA TGCAGCGTTGCTGACATACAAAATCAGCCCCAGCATTTT.

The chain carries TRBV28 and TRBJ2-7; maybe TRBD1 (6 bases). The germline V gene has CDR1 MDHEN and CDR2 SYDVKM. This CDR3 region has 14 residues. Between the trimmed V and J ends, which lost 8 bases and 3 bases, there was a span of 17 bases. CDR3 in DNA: TGTGCCAGCCTCGGCCGGGACACTAACTACGAGCAGTACTTC. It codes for CASLGRDTNYEQYF.

CDR3 bases: TGTGCCAGCAGTTTGAGACTCCGAAATACTAACACCGGGGAGCTGTTTTTT. Protein sequence: CASSLRLRNTNTGELFF. This chain links TRBV27 with TRBJ2-2; no firm D call. The germline gives CDR1 MNHEY, CDR2 SMNVEV (reference sequence). There are 17 residues in the CDR3. V lost 3 bases and J lost 2, with 16 bases in between.

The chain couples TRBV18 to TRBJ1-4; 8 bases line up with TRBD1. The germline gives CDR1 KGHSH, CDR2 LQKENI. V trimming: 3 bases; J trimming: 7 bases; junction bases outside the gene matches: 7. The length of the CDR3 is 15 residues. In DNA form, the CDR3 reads TGTGCCAGCTCACCCGACAGGGGCTGGGGTGAAAAACTGTTTTTT. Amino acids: CASSPDRGWGEKLFF.

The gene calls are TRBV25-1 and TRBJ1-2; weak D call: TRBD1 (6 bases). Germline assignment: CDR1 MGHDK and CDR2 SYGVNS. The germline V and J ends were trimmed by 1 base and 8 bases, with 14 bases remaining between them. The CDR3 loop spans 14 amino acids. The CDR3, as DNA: TGTGCCAGCAGTGAATCCGGGGGGCGTGAAGGCTACACCTTC. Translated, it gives CASSESGGREGYTF.

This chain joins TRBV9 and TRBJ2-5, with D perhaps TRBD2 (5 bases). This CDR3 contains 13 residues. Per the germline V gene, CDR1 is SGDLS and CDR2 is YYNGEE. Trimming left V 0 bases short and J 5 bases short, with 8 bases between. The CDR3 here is CASSVGGSETQYF. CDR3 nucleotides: TGTGCCAGCAGCGTAGGAGGGTCGGAGACCCAGTACTTC.

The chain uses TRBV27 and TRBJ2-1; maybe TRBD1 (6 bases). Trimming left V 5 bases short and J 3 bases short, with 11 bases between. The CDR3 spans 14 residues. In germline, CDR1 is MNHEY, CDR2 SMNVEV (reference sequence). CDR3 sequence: CASSGTPSYNEQFF. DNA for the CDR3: TGTGCCAGCAGTGGGACACCAAGCTACAATGAGCAGTTCTTC.

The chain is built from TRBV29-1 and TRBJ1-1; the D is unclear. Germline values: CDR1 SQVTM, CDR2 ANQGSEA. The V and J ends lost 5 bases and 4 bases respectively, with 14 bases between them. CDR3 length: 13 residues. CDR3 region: CSVPEVGSTEAFF. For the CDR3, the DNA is TGCAGCGTTCCGGAGGTCGGGAGCACTGAAGCTTTCTTT.

In nucleotides, the CDR3 is TGTGCCAGCAGCTTCCGGGTCCAAATATCAGATACGCAGTATTTT. Translating it yields CASSFRVQISDTQYF. This chain joins TRBV7-2 and TRBJ2-3; D gene unclear. This CDR3 has 15 residues. The V end was cut by 3 bases, the J end by 4 bases, with 14 bases between. The germline CDR1 and CDR2 sequences are SGHTA and FQGNSA.

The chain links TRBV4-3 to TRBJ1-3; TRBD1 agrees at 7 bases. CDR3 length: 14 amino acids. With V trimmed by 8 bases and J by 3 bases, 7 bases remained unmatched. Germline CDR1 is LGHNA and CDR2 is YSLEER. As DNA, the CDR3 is TGCGCCAGCGGACAGGCCCTCGATGGAAACACCATATATTTT. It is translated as CASGQALDGNTIYF.

As DNA, the CDR3 is TGTGCCACCAGTGATTTGGCCGGGGACAGACTCTCTGGAAACACCATATATTTT. Protein sequence: CATSDLAGDRLSGNTIYF. This chain uses TRBV24-1 with TRBJ1-3; 7 nucleotides agree with TRBD1. CDR1 and CDR2 from the germline V gene are KGHDR and SFDVKD. Trimming at V came to 0 bases and at J to 0 bases, leaving 7 bases not matched to a gene. This CDR3 is built from 18 residues.

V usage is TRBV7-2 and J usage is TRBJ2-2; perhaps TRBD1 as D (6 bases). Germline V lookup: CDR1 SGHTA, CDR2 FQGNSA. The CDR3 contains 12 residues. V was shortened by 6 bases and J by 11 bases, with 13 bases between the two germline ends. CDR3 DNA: TGTGCCAGCAGGCCTACAGGGTTTGAGCTGTTTTTT. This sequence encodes CASRPTGFELFF. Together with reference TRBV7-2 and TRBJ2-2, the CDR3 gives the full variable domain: GAGVSQSPSNKVTEKGKDVELRCDPISGHTALYWYRQSLGQGLEFLIYFQGNSAPDKSGLPSDRFSAERTGGSVSTLTIQRTQQEDSAVYLCASRPTGFELFFGEGSRLTVL.

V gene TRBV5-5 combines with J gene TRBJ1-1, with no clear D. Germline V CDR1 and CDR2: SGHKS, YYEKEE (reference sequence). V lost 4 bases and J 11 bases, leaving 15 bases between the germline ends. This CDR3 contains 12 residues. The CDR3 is CASSSLGVDAFF. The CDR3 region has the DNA TGTGCCAGCAGCAGCCTGGGAGTGGATGCTTTCTTT.

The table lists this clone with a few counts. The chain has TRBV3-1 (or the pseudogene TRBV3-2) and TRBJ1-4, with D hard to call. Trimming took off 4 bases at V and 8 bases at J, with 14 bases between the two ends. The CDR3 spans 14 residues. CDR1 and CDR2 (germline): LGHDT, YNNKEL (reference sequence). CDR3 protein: CASSPARIGEKLFF. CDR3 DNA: TGTGCCAGCAGCCCCGCTAGGATTGGCGAAAAACTGTTTTTT.

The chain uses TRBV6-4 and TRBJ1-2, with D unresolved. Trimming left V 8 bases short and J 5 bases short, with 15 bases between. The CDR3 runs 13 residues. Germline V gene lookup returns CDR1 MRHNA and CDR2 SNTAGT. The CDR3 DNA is TGTGCCAGCCTCCAGGCTTTTAGGTATGGCTACACCTTC. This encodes CASLQAFRYGYTF.

The CDR3 sequence: CASSQGSGRPYNEQFF. CDR3 bases: TGTGCCAGCAGCCAGGGTAGCGGGAGACCCTACAATGAGCAGTTCTTC. The chain uses TRBV14 and TRBJ2-1; the match to TRBD2 covers 9 bases. The J segment lost 2 bases and the V segment lost 3 bases, leaving 5 bases of the junction unmatched. Germline CDR1 reads SGHDN; CDR2 reads FVKESK. The CDR3 is 16 amino acids. The full variable domain, in which reference TRBV14 and TRBJ2-1 provide the parts outside the CDR3, is EAGVTQFPSHSVIEKGQTVTLRCDPISGHDNLYWYRRVMGKEIKFLLHFVKESKQDESGMPNNRFLAERTGGTYSTLKVQPAELEDSGVYFCASSQGSGRPYNEQFFGPGTRLTVL.

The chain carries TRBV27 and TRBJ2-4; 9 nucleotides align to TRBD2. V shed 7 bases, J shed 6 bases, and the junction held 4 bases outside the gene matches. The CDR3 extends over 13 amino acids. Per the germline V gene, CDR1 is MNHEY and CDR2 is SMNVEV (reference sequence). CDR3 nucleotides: TGTGCCAGCAAAGGGACTAGCCTAAACATTCAGTACTTC. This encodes CASKGTSLNIQYF.

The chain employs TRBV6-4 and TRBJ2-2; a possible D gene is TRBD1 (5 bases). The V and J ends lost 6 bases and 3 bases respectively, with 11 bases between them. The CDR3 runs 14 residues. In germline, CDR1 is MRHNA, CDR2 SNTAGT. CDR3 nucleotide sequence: TGTGCCAGCAGCCCAGGGTCGGACACCGGGGAGCTGTTTTTT. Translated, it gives CASSPGSDTGELFF.

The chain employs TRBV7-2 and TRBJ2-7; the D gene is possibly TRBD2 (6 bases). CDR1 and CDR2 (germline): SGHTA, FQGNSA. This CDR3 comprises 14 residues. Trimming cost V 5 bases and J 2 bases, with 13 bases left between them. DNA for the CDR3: TGTGCCAGCAGCCCCCCCTCGGGGGCCTACGAGCAGTACTTC. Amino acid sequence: CASSPPSGAYEQYF.

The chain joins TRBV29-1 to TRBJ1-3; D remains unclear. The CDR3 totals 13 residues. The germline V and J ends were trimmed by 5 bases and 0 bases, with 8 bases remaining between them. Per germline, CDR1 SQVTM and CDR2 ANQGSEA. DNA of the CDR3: TGCAGCGTTTCCAGTGCCTCTGGAAACACCATATATTTT. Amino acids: CSVSSASGNTIYF.

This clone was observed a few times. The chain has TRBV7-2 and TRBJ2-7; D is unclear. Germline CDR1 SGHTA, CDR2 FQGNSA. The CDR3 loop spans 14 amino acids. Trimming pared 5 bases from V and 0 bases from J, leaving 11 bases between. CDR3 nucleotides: TGTGCCAGCAGCCAACCCACGAGCTCCTACGAGCAGTACTTC. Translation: CASSQPTSSYEQYF.

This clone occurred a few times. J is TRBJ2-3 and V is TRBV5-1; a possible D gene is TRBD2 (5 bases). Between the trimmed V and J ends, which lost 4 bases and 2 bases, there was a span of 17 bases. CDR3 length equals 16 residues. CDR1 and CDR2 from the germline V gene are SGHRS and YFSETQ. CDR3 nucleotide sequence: TGCGCCAGCAGCGCCGCCTCACTAGGTGCCACAGATACGCAGTATTTT. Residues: CASSAASLGATDTQYF.

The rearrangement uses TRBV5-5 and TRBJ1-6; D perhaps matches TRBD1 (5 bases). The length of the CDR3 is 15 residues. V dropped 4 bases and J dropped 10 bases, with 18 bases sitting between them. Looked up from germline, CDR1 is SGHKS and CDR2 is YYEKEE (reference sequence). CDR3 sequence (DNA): TGTGCCAGCAGCCTCGGGGGATCCCTTGGATCACCCCTCCACTTT. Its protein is CASSLGGSLGSPLHF.

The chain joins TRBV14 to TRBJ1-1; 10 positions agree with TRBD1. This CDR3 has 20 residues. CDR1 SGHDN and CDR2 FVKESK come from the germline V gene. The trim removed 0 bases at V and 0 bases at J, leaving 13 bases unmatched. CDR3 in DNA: TGTGCCAGCAGCCAAGATCGTCGGGACAGGGGCGGGGGAATGAACACTGAAGCTTTCTTT. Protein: CASSQDRRDRGGGMNTEAFF.

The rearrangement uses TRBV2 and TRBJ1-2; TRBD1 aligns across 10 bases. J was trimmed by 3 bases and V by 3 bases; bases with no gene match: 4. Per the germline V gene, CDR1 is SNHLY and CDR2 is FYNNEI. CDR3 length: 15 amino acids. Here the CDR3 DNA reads TGTGCCAGCAGTGAGATTGGGACAGGGGACTATGGCTACACCTTC. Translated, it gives CASSEIGTGDYGYTF.

In DNA form, the CDR3 reads TGCAGCGTTTCGACAGGGGTCAATCAGCCCCAGCATTTT. Its translation: CSVSTGVNQPQHF. This chain uses TRBV29-1 with TRBJ1-5; 8 bases agree with TRBD1. The germline V gene encodes CDR1 SQVTM and CDR2 ANQGSEA. With V trimmed by 5 bases and J by 3 bases, 3 bases remained unmatched. The CDR3 has 13 residues.

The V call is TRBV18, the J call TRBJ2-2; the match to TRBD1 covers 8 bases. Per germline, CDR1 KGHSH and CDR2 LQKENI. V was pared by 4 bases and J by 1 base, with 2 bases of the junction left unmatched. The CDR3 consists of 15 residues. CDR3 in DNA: TGTGCCAGCTCACACGACAGGGGGAACACCGGGGAGCTGTTTTTT. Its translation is CASSHDRGNTGELFF.

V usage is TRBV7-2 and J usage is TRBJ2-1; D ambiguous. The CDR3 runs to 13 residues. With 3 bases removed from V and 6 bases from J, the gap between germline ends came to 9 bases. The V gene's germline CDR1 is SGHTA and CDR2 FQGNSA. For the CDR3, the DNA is TGTGCCAGCAGCTTCGAACCGAGCAATGAGCAGTTCTTC. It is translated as CASSFEPSNEQFF. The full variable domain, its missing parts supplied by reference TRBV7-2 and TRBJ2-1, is GAGVSQSPSNKVTEKGKDVELRCDPISGHTALYWYRQSLGQGLEFLIYFQGNSAPDKSGLPSDRFSAERTGGSVSTLTIQRTQQEDSAVYLCASSFEPSNEQFFGPGTRLTVL.

The DNA for the CDR3 is TGTGCCAGCAGTTCCCGACACCTTCCTGAAGCTTTCTTT. Its translation: CASSSRHLPEAFF. The chain recombines TRBV6-5 with TRBJ1-1; D unresolved. Germline V gene lookup returns CDR1 MNHEY and CDR2 SVGAGI. The V gene lost 4 bases and the J gene lost 6 bases, with 12 bases spanning the gap. The CDR3 loop spans 13 amino acids.

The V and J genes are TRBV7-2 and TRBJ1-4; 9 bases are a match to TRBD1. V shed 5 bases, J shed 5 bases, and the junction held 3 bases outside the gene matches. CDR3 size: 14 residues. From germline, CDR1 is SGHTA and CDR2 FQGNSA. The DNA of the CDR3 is TGTGCCAGCAGCCAGGACAGGGGAAATGAAAAACTGTTTTTT. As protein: CASSQDRGNEKLFF.